The T cell receptor beta chain described here comes from a study of T-cell memory formation after mild COVID-19. The overall study: Largely, TCR clusters stayed within a single donor.

Germline CDR1 reads LNHDA; CDR2 reads SQIVND (reference sequence). This CDR3 contains 15 residues. V shed 3 bases and J shed 4 bases, with 12 bases lying between them. TCRdb called the 5' RACE reads again in MiXCR, with one record for every CDR3 protein. This table holds more than 250,000 distinct CDR3 sequences, roughly 15% found once. Input material: PBMCs or a T cell subset sorted from them (not recorded which). The receptor was isolated from a man younger than 35 who had mild COVID-19 (a few samples of this study predate the infection). Cell type and time point are not known. The chain links TRBV19 to TRBJ2-2; D is uncertain. The CDR3 loop reads CASSILATRTGELFF. Here the CDR3 DNA reads TGTGCCAGTAGTATCTTGGCTACTCGCACCGGGGAGCTGTTTTTT. The full variable domain, completed using reference TRBV19 and TRBJ2-2, is DGGITQSPKYLFRKEGQNVTLSCEQNLNHDAMYWYRQDPGQGLRLIYYSQIVNDFQKGDIAEGYSVSREKKESFPLTVTSAQKNPTAFYLCASSILATRTGELFFGEGSRLTVL.